Detailed here is one T cell receptor (beta chain). This clone was seen more than once but under ten times. Its antigen is not yet known. Base qualities are missing; no much larger clone stands one base away. This record belongs to a study of cytomegalovirus exposure and HLA in healthy donors (dated by TCRdb to the late 2010s). Study-wide context: In an earlier analysis of some 550 of the donors, 276 Gb of sequence data and 90 million to 120 million unique TCR beta sequences from about 179 million T cells were reported. The T cell repertoires of 666 subjects were profiled by immunosequencing and related to cytomegalovirus serostatus. Roughly 5 DR-DQ haplotypes were handled as single units for association and clustering, since linkage in the cohort was strong. Among a few hundred genotyped donors of the cohort, an average of roughly 240,000 unique TCR beta nucleotide sequences were sequenced per donor, approximately 20% of them non-productive. An early release that covered 500 to 800 HLA-typed donors contained around 300 gigabases of sequencing data and 85 million to 100 million unique TCR sequences. The study combined high-throughput TCR immunosequencing, statistical association of individual TCRs with disease status, and machine learning to predict cytomegalovirus infection status. All discovery cohort repertoires had been generated using a single sequencing platform. A later genetic analysis used genome-wide SNP genotypes for about 65% of the roughly 670 donors, treating that subset as a discovery cohort. Donor age, sex, ethnicity and CMV serostatus were collected together with the repertoire data. A separate validation cohort of more than 100 different subjects was used in addition to the roughly 700-subject first cohort. The later analysis used no new phenotypic data to find candidate immune exposures, relying instead on TCR beta sequences and their occurrence across donors. HLA typing included class I and class II loci at four-digit resolution. A later analysis re-analyzed previously published TCR beta repertoires from approximately 670 donors and added high-resolution HLA genotyping to study TCR occurrence patterns. The number of donors typed differed by locus, with about 629-630 for A, B, C, DRB1 and DQB1, 522 for DQA1, about 610 for DPA1, and 472 for DPB1. An earlier analysis of some 600 of the donors applied high-throughput TCR beta sequencing to assess whether each TCR beta V gene segment acted as functional or pseudogenic. Of the roughly 420 genotyped donors, 75% to 85% were placed in the genetic ancestry cluster associated with self-reported Caucasian donors. The aim of the study was to test whether cataloging public T cell receptors could identify signatures of past pathogen exposure.

The cohort consisted of 670 or so healthy bone marrow donors. All cohort members were sampled while nominally healthy, although unrecorded immune exposures were likely present. The donor tested CMV seronegative and was one of the 352 seronegative cohort members. A peripheral blood sample was provided by each donor, and peripheral blood mononuclear cells were used for TCR beta sequencing. The Qiagen DNeasy Blood Extraction Kit was used to extract genomic DNA from the blood cell samples. As encoded in the germline V gene, CDR1 is KGHSH while CDR2 is LQKENI. V is reduced by 2 bases and J by 4 bases, leaving a spacing of 8 bases between them. The CDR3 holds 13 amino acids from the cysteine to the phenylalanine. The DNA shown is the 39-base CDR3, in frame from base 1. Library method: the immunoSEQ multiplex PCR assay. The multiplex PCR relied on a mix of 60 forward primers for TCR Vbeta segments and 13 reverse primers for TCR Jbeta segments. Amplification of the CDR3 region of rearranged TCR beta genes was performed with a multiplex PCR assay on genomic DNA. The amplified TCR beta libraries were sequenced on the Illumina HiSeq System as 87-base-pair reads. Under the source paper's analysis protocol: A later analysis counted around 72 million unique TCR beta chains across the roughly 700 repertoires, and 9 million to 14 million of these chains were shared by at least two donors. A nearest-neighbor algorithm error-corrected the raw reads and collapsed the reads into unique sequences, merging closely related sequences to remove PCR and sequencing errors. To assign V, D and J gene segments, CDR3 sequences were aligned to IMGT reference sequences. Each retained sequence needed at least a six-nucleotide match to both a V gene segment and a J gene segment. Rearrangements were called productive when the CDR3 lacked stop codons and stayed in frame with V and J; all others were non-productive. Following IMGT convention, CDR3 was defined as the stretch from the second conserved V-encoded cysteine up to the conserved J-encoded phenylalanine. In an earlier analysis of around 540 of the donors, sequences lacking an unambiguous match to a single V gene segment were excluded. An earlier analysis of roughly 590 of the donors called V segments functional above 56.7% productive rearrangements and segregating when the between-donor standard deviation exceeded 5%. A statistical classification framework was built for diagnosing cytomegalovirus status from the catalog of TCR beta chain sequences. In a later analysis, V and J genes were assigned by comparing TCR nucleotide sequences against IMGT/GENE-DB human TR gene sequences. The TCRdist pipeline was used in a later analysis to assign CDR3 sequences and most-parsimonious VDJ recombination scenarios. In a later analysis, each TCR beta chain was defined by its CDR3 amino acid sequence together with its V-gene family, and reads lacking a unique V-gene family were excluded. To address suspected cross-contamination and a sequencing artifact, a later analysis removed around 590 highly shared, low-generation-probability nucleotide sequences. A later analysis calculated a clonal expansion index for each public chain from normalized within-repertoire ranks of inferred template counts. In a later analysis, generation probabilities were computed with a VDJ recombination model fitted to out-of-frame rearrangements, and the resulting probabilities were checked against IGoR. In a later analysis, hypergeometric tests were used to score TCR-TCR, TCR-HLA and TCR-CMV co-occurrence, with a repertoire-size bias correction applied to TCR pairs. To estimate false discovery rates, a later analysis permuted the HLA or CMV assignments 20 times. A later analysis grouped co-occurring TCRs with DBSCAN, adding TCRdist sequence similarity when clustering within HLA-allele-positive subsets. Co-occurrence clustering excluded repertoires with fewer than 30,000 or more than 120,000 public chains, plus five with anomalous nucleotide sharing. Here the immuneACCESS table is served through TCRdb, limited to in-frame sequences with V and J called. Missing clones are a known gap in these copies; in checked studies unresolved V genes cover under half, and the rest lacks a known reason. Clone size and V and J calls were adopted from that table, with D and trimming inferred from the DNA. Within this sample are roughly 160,000 clones, with roughly 70% of them counted one time only. The top ten clonotypes cover more than 1.3% of the sample.

What the authors observed across the whole study: A later analysis found that HLA-associated TCR beta chains were more clonally expanded and had lower generation probabilities than equally common non-associated chains. Several of the top co-occurrence clusters appeared to be linked to parvovirus B19, influenza, CMV and Epstein-Barr virus, according to a later analysis. Correlated functional status among segregating V segments might reflect linkage disequilibrium, but an unknown experimental factor could not be ruled out. A group of highly shared sequence variants was considered likely to be a technical artifact of the sequencing pipeline. The classifier was reported to diagnose cytomegalovirus status with high specificity and sensitivity in both the original and validation cohorts. In a later analysis, 15,000 to 20,000 TCR beta sequences were associated with specific HLA alleles at a false discovery rate of 0.05. Strong co-occurrence of HLA alleles, especially DR and DQ, made assigning TCR associations to individual alleles difficult. Most TCR sequences were seen in very few donors, while some public TCRs were found in many individuals. Most CMV-associated TCR beta chains appeared to be HLA-restricted in a later analysis, and the HLA associations seemed to be driven largely by CMV exposure. Compared with the roughly 600-donor mean, donors in an Asian-associated ancestry cluster had fewer N-insertions in productive TCRs, according to a later genetic analysis. In a later analysis, the rate of TCR association differed among HLA loci, with DRB1 alleles having the most associated TCRs and HLA-C alleles having the fewest. Presence/absence analyses assumed roughly uniform sequencing depth across donors, an assumption that may not hold. The authors suggested that the approach could potentially be extended to other disease states and immunological phenotypes. Some IMGT-functional V segments, including TRBV6-2 and TRBV6-3, could not be told apart with the 87-base-pair reads, so those segments were excluded. A total of roughly 160 TCR beta chains were listed by the study as associated with cytomegalovirus. V-gene and J-gene trimming of TCR beta chains was associated with a missense DCLRE1C variant in a later genetic analysis, and the association was replicated in an independent cohort. Immune exposure information for the cohort was limited to CMV serostatus. Only TCR beta chains were sequenced in this cohort, and the absence of alpha or paired-chain data limited detectable features. Because some donors lacked HLA typing at each locus, the association tests relied only on the typed subset. Because counts were too low, about 17 rarely observed V segments, including chromosome 9 orphons, were excluded from the earlier analysis of roughly 580 of the donors. A few of the identified cytomegalovirus-associated TCR beta chains were confirmed in vitro to be specific for cytomegalovirus antigens. In an earlier analysis of under 600 of the donors, most TCR beta V segments were observed in productive rearrangements about 87% or about 30% of the time, broadly matching IMGT annotations. A further reported finding was that TCR beta sequences accurately predicted the HLA-A and HLA-B alleles for most subjects in the first cohort.

The chain joins TRBV18 to TRBJ1-1; no D segment can be confidently identified. The sample consisted of PBMCs. This clonotype was sampled from a girl between 5 and 17 years old in good health and CMV-seronegative. The CDR3 reads CASSPRELTEAFF. The nucleotide sequence reads TGTGCCAGCTCACCAAGAGAGCTCACTGAAGCTTTCTTT.